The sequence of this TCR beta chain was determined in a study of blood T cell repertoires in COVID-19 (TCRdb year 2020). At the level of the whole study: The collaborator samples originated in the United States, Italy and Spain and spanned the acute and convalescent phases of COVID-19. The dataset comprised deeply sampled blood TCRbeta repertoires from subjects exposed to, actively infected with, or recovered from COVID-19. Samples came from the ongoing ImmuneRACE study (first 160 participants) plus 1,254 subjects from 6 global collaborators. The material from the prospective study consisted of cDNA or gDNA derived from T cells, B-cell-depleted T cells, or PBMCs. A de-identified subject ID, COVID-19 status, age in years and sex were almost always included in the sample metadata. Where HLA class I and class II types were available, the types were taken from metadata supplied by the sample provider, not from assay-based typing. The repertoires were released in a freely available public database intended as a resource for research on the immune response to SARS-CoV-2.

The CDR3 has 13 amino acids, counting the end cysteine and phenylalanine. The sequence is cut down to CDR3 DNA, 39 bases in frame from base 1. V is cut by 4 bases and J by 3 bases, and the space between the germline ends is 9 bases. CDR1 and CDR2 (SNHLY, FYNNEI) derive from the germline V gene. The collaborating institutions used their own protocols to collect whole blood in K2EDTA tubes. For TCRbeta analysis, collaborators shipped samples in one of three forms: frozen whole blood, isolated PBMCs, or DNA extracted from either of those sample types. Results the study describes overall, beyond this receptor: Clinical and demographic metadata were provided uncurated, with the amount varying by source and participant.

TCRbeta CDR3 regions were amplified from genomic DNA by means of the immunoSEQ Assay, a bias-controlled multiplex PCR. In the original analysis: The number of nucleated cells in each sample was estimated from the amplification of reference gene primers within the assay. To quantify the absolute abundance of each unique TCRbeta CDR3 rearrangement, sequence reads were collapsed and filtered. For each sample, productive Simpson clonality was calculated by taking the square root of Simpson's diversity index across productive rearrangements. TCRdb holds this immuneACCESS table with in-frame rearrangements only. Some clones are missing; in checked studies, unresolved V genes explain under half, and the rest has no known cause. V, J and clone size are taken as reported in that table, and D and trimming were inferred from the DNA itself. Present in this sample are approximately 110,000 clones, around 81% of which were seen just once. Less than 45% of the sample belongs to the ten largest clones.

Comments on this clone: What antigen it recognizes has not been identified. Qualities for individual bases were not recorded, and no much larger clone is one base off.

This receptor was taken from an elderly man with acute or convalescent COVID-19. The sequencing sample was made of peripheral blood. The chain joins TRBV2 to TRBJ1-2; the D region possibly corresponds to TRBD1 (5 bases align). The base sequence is TGTGCCAGCAGTGTGCAGGGCTACTATGGCTACACCTTC. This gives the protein CASSVQGYYGYTF.